This is a list of T cell receptor beta chains from one sample in a study of blood T cell repertoires in COVID-19. Some clones are missing from TCRdb's copy, which holds only in-frame ones; the method was immunoSEQ multiplex PCR. Among 70,000 to 100,000 clones listed, 90% were seen once. The sample taken for sequencing was peripheral blood. These receptors all come from a woman aged 80 or over with active or convalescent COVID-19. CDR3s include the opening cysteine and the closing phenylalanine or tryptophan. The D gene is left open where the match is weak. For some rows the clone size is stated as once, few or many, or as a class when expanded; others skip it.

D gene	clone size	J gene	CDR3 length	V gene	CDR3 DNA	CDR3 protein
TRBD1	-	TRBJ1-3	16	TRBV27	TGTGCCAGCAGCCGTTCCCCTGACAGGGCTGGAAACACCATATATTTT	CASSRSPDRAGNTIYF
-	once	TRBJ2-7	17	TRBV5-1	TGCGCCAGCAGCTTGGATCCGGTCCCACCGGTGTCCTACGAGCAGTACTTC	CASSLDPVPPVSYEQYF
-	-	TRBJ2-1	17	TRBV5-1	TGCGCCAGCAGCCCCCTCGGGCGGGGCGACTCCTACAATGAGCAGTTCTTC	CASSPLGRGDSYNEQFF
TRBD1	-	TRBJ1-5	16	TRBV16	TGTGCCAGCAGCCCGAGGCCAACAGGGGGGGGACAGCCCCAGCATTTT	CASSPRPTGGGQPQHF
-	-	TRBJ2-1	15	TRBV5-6	TGTGCCAGCAGCCTTGTGGGTGATACTATCGATGAGCAGTTCTTC	CASSLVGDTIDEQFF
-	-	TRBJ2-2	15	TRBV9	TGTGCCAGCAGCGTAGTGACAGCGAACACCGGGGAGCTGTTTTTT	CASSVVTANTGELFF
-	once	TRBJ2-5	11	TRBV20-1	TGCAGTGCTAGAGGTGGCGAGACCCAGTACTTC	CSARGGETQYF
-	-	TRBJ1-1	14	TRBV19	TGTGCCAGTAGCGCGCCGGGGGGGAACACTGAAGCTTTCTTT	CASSAPGGNTEAFF
TRBD1	-	TRBJ1-1	14	TRBV3-1/TRBV3-2	TGTGCCAGCAGCCAGGGACAGGGGCTTTCTGAAGCTTTCTTT	CASSQGQGLSEAFF
TRBD1	once	TRBJ2-7	14	TRBV7-2	TGTGCCAGCAACCGGGACAGGAACTCCTACGAGCAGTACTTC	CASNRDRNSYEQYF
TRBD1	-	TRBJ1-1	12	TRBV29-1	TGCAGCGCCGGACAGGGCAACACTGAAGCTTTCTTT	CSAGQGNTEAFF
-	-	TRBJ1-5	13	TRBV7-2	TGTGCCAGCAGCAGGGACACGAGTCAGCCCCAGCATTTT	CASSRDTSQPQHF
TRBD2	-	TRBJ2-3	14	TRBV19	TGTGCCAGTAGTCCAGGGACTAGCTCAGATACGCAGTATTTT	CASSPGTSSDTQYF
-	-	TRBJ2-1	14	TRBV5-4	TGTGCCAGCAGCTTCGGGGGGCAGGAAAATGAGCAGTTCTTC	CASSFGGQENEQFF
TRBD1	-	TRBJ1-2	16	TRBV2	TGTGCCAGCAGAAGGGACAGGGCGACCTCACTCTATGGCTACACCTTC	CASRRDRATSLYGYTF
TRBD2	-	TRBJ2-2	19	TRBV7-9	TGTGCCAGCAGCTTTCCCGCGCTAGCGGGAGGGCCGGTTACCGGGGAGCTGTTTTTT	CASSFPALAGGPVTGELFF
-	-	TRBJ2-7	13	TRBV24-1	TGTGCCACCAGCCCAGCCGTCGGGTACGAGCAGTACTTC	CATSPAVGYEQYF
-	-	TRBJ2-1	16	TRBV9	TGTGCCAGCAGCGTAAGGGGGGGGACAGGTCAGAATGAGCAGTTCTTC	CASSVRGGTGQNEQFF
-	-	TRBJ2-1	14	TRBV2	TGTGCCAGCAGTGTTAGCGGCACCTACAATGAGCAGTTCTTC	CASSVSGTYNEQFF
-	-	TRBJ2-3	14	TRBV5-1	TGCGCCAGCAGCACCGGACAGTACACAGATACGCAGTATTTT	CASSTGQYTDTQYF
-	medium-sized	TRBJ1-5	15	TRBV9	TGTGCCAGCAGCCCCTCGGGGTATAGCAATCAGCCCCAGCATTTT	CASSPSGYSNQPQHF
-	once	TRBJ2-3	15	TRBV7-9	TGTGCCAGCAGCTTAGCGAGGGGGAGTACAGATACGCAGTATTTT	CASSLARGSTDTQYF
TRBD1	-	TRBJ2-1	16	TRBV28	TGTGCCAGCAGTCACTACTGGACAGGGTCCTACAATGAGCAGTTCTTC	CASSHYWTGSYNEQFF
-	-	TRBJ1-2	15	TRBV2	TGTGCCAGCACCTTCGCGGAGGGATCGGACTATGGCTACACCTTC	CASTFAEGSDYGYTF
TRBD2	-	TRBJ2-1	16	TRBV4-3	TGCGCCAGCAGCCAAGAGTCACTAGCGGAGGGAGATGAGCAGTTCTTC	CASSQESLAEGDEQFF
-	-	TRBJ1-5	15	TRBV6-5	TGTGCCAGCGGGCCAAGGAACAGGGCGGATCAGCCCCAGCATTTT	CASGPRNRADQPQHF
-	-	TRBJ2-1	17	TRBV14	TGTGCCAGCAGCCTCAATGACAGAAGCCTCTCCTACAATGAGCAGTTCTTC	CASSLNDRSLSYNEQFF
-	few	TRBJ1-2	13	TRBV28	TGTGCCAGCAGTGCCCCGGGATCCGTCGGCTACACCTTC	CASSAPGSVGYTF
TRBD1	-	TRBJ2-1	14	TRBV10-3	TGTGCCATCGGATCGGGACAGGGTATTGATGAGCAGTTCTTC	CAIGSGQGIDEQFF